This is a list of T cell receptor beta chains from one sample in a study of spatial heterogeneity in lung cancer. Using its own MiXCR run on the 5' RACE reads, TCRdb lists one record per CDR3 protein. The data hold under 100,000 distinct CDR3 sequences, with roughly 10% observed a single time. Sequenced here: PBMCs, sampled at surgery. These receptors all stem from a male donor with early-stage non-small cell lung cancer. CDR3s include the opening cysteine and the closing phenylalanine or tryptophan. The D gene is left open where the match is weak. The size entry is marked missing in some rows and otherwise reads once, few, many or a size class.

d_call	v_call	j_call	clone_size	cdr3_length	cdr3_nt	cdr3_aa
-	TRBV20-1	TRBJ2-7	-	15	TGCAGTGCTAGAGAAGCAAGGGGGATGACCTACGAGCAGTACTTC	CSAREARGMTYEQYF
-	TRBV20-1	TRBJ2-5	few	15	TGCAGTGCTAGAGATTCCCCAGGGGCTTCGGAGACCCAGTACTTC	CSARDSPGASETQYF
-	TRBV9	TRBJ2-7	-	15	TGTGCCAGCAGCGTAGCCCAAGGAGGGACCTACGAGCAGTACTTC	CASSVAQGGTYEQYF
-	TRBV18	TRBJ2-5	many	11	TGTGCCAGCTCCGCCGGGGAGACCCAGTACTTC	CASSAGETQYF
TRBD2	TRBV10-3	TRBJ2-1	-	15	TGTGCCATCAGTAACTTCCTAGCGGAGTACAATGAGCAGTTCTTC	CAISNFLAEYNEQFF
TRBD2	TRBV12-3/TRBV12-4	TRBJ2-1	-	13	TGTGCCAGCAGTTCGGGACTAGCACGGGAGCAGTTCTTC	CASSSGLAREQFF
TRBD1	TRBV7-9	TRBJ1-2	many	14	TGTGCCAGCAGCAGAGGACAGGGGAACTATGGCTACACCTTC	CASSRGQGNYGYTF
-	TRBV4-3	TRBJ2-5	few	14	TGCGCCAGCAGCCAAGTACCGAACCAAGAGACCCAGTACTTC	CASSQVPNQETQYF
-	TRBV5-1	TRBJ1-1	-	14	TGCGCCAGCAGCTATGGTGGGGGAAACACTGAAGCTTTCTTT	CASSYGGGNTEAFF
-	TRBV29-1	TRBJ2-1	few	12	TGCAGCGTTGAGTCCCTTTACAATGAGCAGTTCTTC	CSVESLYNEQFF
-	TRBV12-3/TRBV12-4	TRBJ2-1	-	19	TGTGCCAGCAGCCCAAGGACAGGGGTAGCGGGAGGATCCTACAATGAGCAGTTCTTC	CASSPRTGVAGGSYNEQFF
TRBD2	TRBV11-3	TRBJ2-3	-	14	TGTGCCAGCAGCCCTGGGACTAGCCAGAGTACGCAGTATTTT	CASSPGTSQSTQYF
TRBD2	TRBV5-1	TRBJ2-2	-	15	TGCGCCAGCAGCTTTAGCGGGAGGTCGGCCGGGGAGCTGTTTTTT	CASSFSGRSAGELFF
-	TRBV5-1	TRBJ2-3	-	14	TGCGCCAGCAGCCTACAAGCTTCCACAGATACGCAGTATTTT	CASSLQASTDTQYF
-	TRBV5-1	TRBJ2-3	many	14	TGCGCCAGCAGCGCGTCCGGGGGCACAGATACGCAGTATTTT	CASSASGGTDTQYF
-	TRBV27	TRBJ2-7	-	15	TGTGCCAGCAGCCCAGAGCGGGACAGCTCCTACGAGCAGTACTTC	CASSPERDSSYEQYF
-	TRBV3-1	TRBJ1-3	many	12	TGTGCCAGCAGCCAAGATGGAAACACCATATATTTT	CASSQDGNTIYF
TRBD2	TRBV6-2/TRBV6-3	TRBJ2-5	many	14	TGTGCCAGCAGTTACACTAGCGGGTCGGAGACCCAGTACTTC	CASSYTSGSETQYF
-	TRBV18	TRBJ2-3	few	13	TGTGCCAGTTCCGGCGGGGTGACAGATACGCAGTATTTT	CASSGGVTDTQYF
-	TRBV4-3	TRBJ2-7	many	15	TGCGCCAGCAGCCAAGATCGAAAGGAGATGGGCGAGCAGTACTTC	CASSQDRKEMGEQYF
-	TRBV9	TRBJ2-3	many	13	TGTGCCAGCAGCGCGACGGGGACTCTTACTCAGTATTTT	CASSATGTLTQYF
TRBD2	TRBV3-1	TRBJ2-1	many	15	TGTGCCAGCAGCGGACTAGGTGGATCCTACAATGAGCAGTTCTTC	CASSGLGGSYNEQFF
TRBD2	TRBV3-1	TRBJ2-1	many	16	TGTGCCAGCAGCTTAACCGGGACTAGCGGGAGAGGTGAGCAGTTCTTC	CASSLTGTSGRGEQFF
-	TRBV2	TRBJ2-3	many	14	TGTGCCAGCAGGATGGGGGGTAGCACAGATACGCAGTATTTT	CASRMGGSTDTQYF
-	TRBV7-2	TRBJ2-2	-	15	TGTGCCAGCAGCGCCTTGACAGGGAACACCGGGGAGCTGTTTTTT	CASSALTGNTGELFF
TRBD1	TRBV20-1	TRBJ2-1	few	13	TGCAGTGCTCCCCGGACAGGGACGCATGAGCAGTTCTTC	CSAPRTGTHEQFF
-	TRBV11-2	TRBJ1-2	few	14	TGTGCCAGCAGCTACAGGAGAGCTAACTATGGCTACACCTTC	CASSYRRANYGYTF
-	TRBV20-1	TRBJ2-7	-	13	TGCAGTGCTGGGCCGAAAGAAATTTACGAGCAGTACTTC	CSAGPKEIYEQYF
TRBD2	TRBV6-2/TRBV6-3	TRBJ2-1	-	16	TGTGCCAGCACCGGACTAGCGGCACCCGCTTACAATGAGCAGTTCTTC	CASTGLAAPAYNEQFF
TRBD2	TRBV11-2	TRBJ2-3	-	13	TGTGCCAGCAGCCCCCCGGGGGGAGATACGCAGTATTTT	CASSPPGGDTQYF
-	TRBV28	TRBJ2-7	many	13	TGTGCCAGCATTATGGCCGGCTCGGGAGAGCAGTACTTC	CASIMAGSGEQYF
-	TRBV11-2	TRBJ2-1	-	13	TGTGCCAGCAGCTTAGGACCCCTCAATGAGCAGTTCTTC	CASSLGPLNEQFF
-	TRBV3-1	TRBJ2-3	-	15	TGTGCCAGCAGCCAAAATTTGCCAGGGGTAGATACGCAGTATTTT	CASSQNLPGVDTQYF
TRBD1	TRBV29-1	TRBJ1-5	-	12	TGCAGCGTCAGGGGGGACAATCAGCCCCAGCATTTT	CSVRGDNQPQHF
-	TRBV29-1	TRBJ2-5	many	13	TGCAGCGGGATGTCCGGGACCCCGGGGACCCAGTACTTC	CSGMSGTPGTQYF
-	TRBV5-5	TRBJ1-5	-	15	TGTGCCAGCAGCTCTACACCGAATAGCAATCAGCCCCAGCATTTT	CASSSTPNSNQPQHF
TRBD2	TRBV24-1	TRBJ2-1	-	16	TGTGCCACCAGTGATCCTAGCGGGGGGACCTACAATGAGCAGTTCTTC	CATSDPSGGTYNEQFF
-	TRBV29-1	TRBJ2-5	many	11	TGCAGCACCAGGAACCAAGAGACCCAGTACTTC	CSTRNQETQYF
-	TRBV5-1	TRBJ2-5	-	15	TGCGCCAGCAGCCCCAGAAGGGGTTGGTCAGAGACCCAGTACTTC	CASSPRRGWSETQYF
-	TRBV28	TRBJ2-2	many	12	TGTGCCAGCAGTGCAGGGAAGGGGGAGCTGTTTTTT	CASSAGKGELFF
-	TRBV5-1	TRBJ2-7	many	12	TGCGCCAGCAACCGCGCCGACTACGAGCAGTACTTC	CASNRADYEQYF
TRBD1	TRBV28	TRBJ1-1	many	15	TGTGCCAGCAGAGAGCCTGGGACAGGGGAATCTGAAGCTTTCTTT	CASREPGTGESEAFF
-	TRBV5-1	TRBJ1-1	many	13	TGCGCCAGCAGCGTGGGAACGGAAACTGAAGCTTTCTTT	CASSVGTETEAFF
-	TRBV11-2	TRBJ2-7	many	16	TGTGCCAGCAGCTTACCCGTTTCGGGGGAAGATTACGAGCAGTACTTC	CASSLPVSGEDYEQYF
TRBD2	TRBV10-3	TRBJ2-1	few	15	TGTGCCATCAGTGACGGAGCGGGAGGGCGGAATGAGCAGTTCTTC	CAISDGAGGRNEQFF
-	TRBV12-3/TRBV12-4	TRBJ1-4	many	13	TGTGCCAGCAGTTTAGACCTGGGCGAAAAACTGTTTTTT	CASSLDLGEKLFF
-	TRBV3-1	TRBJ1-1	many	15	TGTGCCAGCAGCCAAGGCGTACGGATGTTAAAGGAAGCTTTCTTT	CASSQGVRMLKEAFF
TRBD1	TRBV20-1	TRBJ2-3	-	11	TGCAGTGCTACAGGGGGAGATACGCAGTATTTT	CSATGGDTQYF